This TCR beta chain was retrieved from a study of T cell responses to AZD1222 COVID-19 vaccine. General study results and limits: Of spike-specific TCRs, nearly half reportedly target regions left unmutated in variants.

The repertoire was sequenced with immunoSEQ multiplex PCR; TCRdb's copy has only in-frame clones and lacks some. The data hold under 110,000 clones, with about 92% observed a single time. Between the trimmed V and J ends, which lost 6 bases and 8 bases, there was a span of 11 bases. The germline CDR1 and CDR2 sequences are KGHSH and LQKENI. The CDR3 runs 13 residues. Note on this clone: What it binds is unknown.

The chain employs TRBV18 and TRBJ1-6; TRBD1 might be the D (5 bases). The sample was peripheral blood, taken 28 days after the second AZD1222 dose. This receptor was obtained from an adult who received the AZD1222 COVID-19 vaccine. CDR3 loop: CASSRQSHSPLHF. CDR3 DNA sequence: TGTGCCAGCTCGCGACAGTCGCATTCACCCCTCCACTTT.